This TCR beta chain appears in the sequencing data of a study of T cells in Graves' hyperthyroidism and ophthalmopathy. Together with thyroid ultrasound, orbital computed tomography, serum thyroxine and TRAb, clinical symptoms were used for diagnoses. It was RNA transcripts that yielded the amplified TCR beta CDR3 regions. Initially, a first-round RT-PCR of the TCR CDR3 employed the HTBI primer set. TCRdb re-called the multiplex PCR reads through MiXCR, storing one row per CDR3 protein. The data hold approximately 700,000 distinct CDR3 sequences, with 16% observed a single time. This clonotype was seen many times. Sequences were obtained from blood. The receptor comes from a young man with Graves' hyperthyroidism.

CDR3 residues: CASSDSVRESNQPQHF. CDR3 bases: TGTGCCAGCAGCGACTCCGTCAGGGAGAGCAATCAGCCCCAGCATTTT. This sequence joins TRBV2 and TRBJ1-5; TRBD1 might be the D (5 bases). CDR1 SNHLY and CDR2 FYNNEI come from the germline V gene. V was shortened by 6 bases and J by 1 base, with 16 bases between the two germline ends. This CDR3 is built from 16 residues.